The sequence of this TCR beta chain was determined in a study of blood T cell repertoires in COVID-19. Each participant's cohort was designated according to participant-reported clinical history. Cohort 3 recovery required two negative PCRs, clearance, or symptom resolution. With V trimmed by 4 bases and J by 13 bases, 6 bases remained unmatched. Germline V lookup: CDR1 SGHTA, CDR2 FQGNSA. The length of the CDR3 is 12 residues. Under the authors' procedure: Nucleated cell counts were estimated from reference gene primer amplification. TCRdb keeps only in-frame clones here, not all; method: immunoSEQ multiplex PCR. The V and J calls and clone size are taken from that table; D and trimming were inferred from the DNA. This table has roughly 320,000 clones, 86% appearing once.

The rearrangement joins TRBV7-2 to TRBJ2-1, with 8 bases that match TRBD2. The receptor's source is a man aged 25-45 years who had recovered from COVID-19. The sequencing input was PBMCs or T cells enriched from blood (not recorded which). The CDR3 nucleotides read TGTGCCAGCAGCTCTCAACTAGCGGTACAGTTCTTC. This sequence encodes CASSSQLAVQFF.